These 7 T cell receptor beta chains were all obtained from the same sample, sequenced in a study of TIL therapy for anti-PD-1-resistant metastatic lung cancer. The libraries were made with immunoSEQ v3. Assay used: immunoSEQ multiplex PCR; TCRdb lists only in-frame clones, some missing. The table has some 60,000 clones, around four fifths seen once; the top ten hold more than 1.5%. Time point: pre-treatment sample, taken before nivolumab and TIL therapy. Material: blood, obtained at baseline. All receptors come from a person aged 25-85 years with non-small cell lung cancer.

This chain connects TRBV28 to TRBJ1-5, with 8 bases fitting TRBD1. With V trimmed by 5 bases and J by 7 bases, 7 bases remained unmatched. The CDR3 length is 14 residues. The germline CDR1 and CDR2 sequences are MDHEN and SYDVKM. In nucleotides, the CDR3 is TGTGCCAGCAGTCCAAGGACAGGGAGCCAGCCCCAGCATTTT. Protein: CASSPRTGSQPQHF. Variable domain in full (rest from reference TRBV28 and TRBJ1-5): DVKVTQSSRYLVKRTGEKVFLECVQDMDHENMFWYRQDPGLGLRLIYFSYDVKMKEKGDIPEGYSVSREKKERFSLILESASTNQTSMYLCASSPRTGSQPQHFGDGTRLSIL.

The J gene is TRBJ2-7, the V gene TRBV20-1; D gene uncertain. Germline CDR1 is DFQATT and CDR2 is SNEGSKA (reference sequence). The CDR3 loop spans 10 amino acids. V was cut by 5 bases and J by 8 bases, with 10 bases left in between. The CDR3 nucleotides read TGCAGTGCTTTGGGCACGCAGCAGTACTTC. Its protein is CSALGTQQYF.

This chain uses TRBV4-3 with TRBJ1-2, with a possible D match to TRBD1 (6 bases). Trimming removed 0 bases at V and 8 bases at J, with 22 bases between. CDR1 is LGHNA and CDR2 is YSLEER in the germline V gene. This CDR3 comprises 17 residues. CDR3 loop: CASSQDHSTGPRVGYTF. In nucleotides, the CDR3 is TGCGCCAGCAGCCAAGATCATTCCACAGGGCCAAGAGTCGGCTACACCTTC.

This chain links TRBV18 with TRBJ2-7; 8 nucleotides agree with TRBD1. The CDR3 runs 16 residues. J gave up 4 bases and V 0 bases, and 8 bases lay outside the gene matches. CDR1 is KGHSH and CDR2 is LQKENI in the germline V gene. As DNA, the CDR3 is TGTGCCAGCTCACCACCGGGGAGACAGGGGTGGTACGAGCAGTACTTC. Amino acids: CASSPPGRQGWYEQYF.

This chain joins TRBV7-9 and TRBJ1-5; D unclear. CDR3 length: 14 residues. Germline V gene sequence: CDR1 SEHNR, CDR2 FQNEAQ (reference sequence). Trimming removed 5 bases from V and 3 bases from J, with 11 bases in between. CDR3 in amino acids: CASSRDGFNQPQHF. CDR3 in DNA: TGTGCCAGCAGCCGCGACGGTTTCAATCAGCCCCAGCATTTT.

The V gene is TRBV2, the J gene TRBJ2-7, with D unclear. This CDR3 spans 13 amino acids. Trimming shortened V by 2 bases and J by 4 bases, and 9 bases separated the two germline ends. CDR1 is SNHLY, CDR2 FYNNEI, per germline. CDR3: CASSENLGYEQYF. CDR3 sequence (DNA): TGTGCCAGCAGTGAAAACTTAGGATACGAGCAGTACTTC.

This chain connects TRBV9 to TRBJ2-2; no definite D call. From germline, CDR1 is SGDLS and CDR2 YYNGEE. V lost 0 bases and J lost 5, with 8 bases in between. CDR3 length: 14 residues. The CDR3 here is CASSVEVVTGELFF. The DNA for the CDR3 is TGTGCCAGCAGCGTAGAAGTTGTGACCGGGGAGCTGTTTTTT.